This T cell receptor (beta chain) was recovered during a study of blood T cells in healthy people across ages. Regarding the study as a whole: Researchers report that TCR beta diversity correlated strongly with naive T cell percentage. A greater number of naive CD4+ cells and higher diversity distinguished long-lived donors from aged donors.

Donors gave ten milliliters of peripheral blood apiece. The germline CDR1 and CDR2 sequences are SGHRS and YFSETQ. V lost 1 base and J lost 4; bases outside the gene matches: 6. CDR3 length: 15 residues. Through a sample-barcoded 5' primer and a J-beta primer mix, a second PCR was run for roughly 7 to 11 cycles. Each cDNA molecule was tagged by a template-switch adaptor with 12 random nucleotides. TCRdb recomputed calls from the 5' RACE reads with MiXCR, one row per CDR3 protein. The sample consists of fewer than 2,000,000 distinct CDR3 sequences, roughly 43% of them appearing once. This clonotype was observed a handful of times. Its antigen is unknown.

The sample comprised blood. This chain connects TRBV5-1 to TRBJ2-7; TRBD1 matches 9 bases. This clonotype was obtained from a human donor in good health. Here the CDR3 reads CASSLTTGTGYEQYF. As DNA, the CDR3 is TGCGCCAGCAGCTTGACCACCGGGACAGGGTACGAGCAGTACTTC.